Shown below are 19 T cell receptor beta chains from a single sample sequenced in a study of T-cell memory formation after mild COVID-19. MiXCR, applied by TCRdb to the 5' RACE reads, yields one record per CDR3 protein. The table records 290,000 or so distinct CDR3 sequences, around 19% of them present only once. The sample comprised PBMCs or a T cell subset sorted from them (not recorded which). All receptors derive from a young man who had mild COVID-19 (a few samples of this study predate the infection). Cell type and time point are not known.

This clonotype was seen only a few times. The chain uses TRBV5-1 and TRBJ1-1, with TRBD1 as a possible D gene (5 bases). The CDR3 has 14 residues. V was trimmed by 1 base and J by 0 bases, leaving 7 bases between them. Germline values: CDR1 SGHRS, CDR2 YFSETQ. CDR3 coding DNA: TGCGCCAGCAGCTTGAACAGGTTGAACACTGAAGCTTTCTTT. Its protein product is CASSLNRLNTEAFF.

This clonotype turned up a few times. The chain has TRBV4-2 and TRBJ1-5; D not resolved. Trimming left V 4 bases short and J 3 bases short, with 13 bases between. Germline V gene sequence: CDR1 LGHNA, CDR2 YNFKEQ. The CDR3 has 15 amino acids. The CDR3 here is CASSRHSFPNQPQHF. The DNA for the CDR3 is TGTGCCAGCAGCCGCCACAGTTTTCCCAATCAGCCCCAGCATTTT.

The rearrangement links TRBV10-3 to TRBJ2-3, with a possible D match to TRBD2 (6 bases). CDR1 and CDR2 from the germline V gene are ENHRY and SYGVKD. The V end was cut by 3 bases, the J end by 4 bases, with 17 bases between. The CDR3 totals 16 residues. CDR3 region: CAISERRVLLPDTQYF. The CDR3 nucleotides are TGTGCCATCAGTGAAAGGAGGGTACTCCTCCCAGATACGCAGTATTTT.

With regard to this clonotype: The junction departs from germline at one end; a sequencing error may be responsible. The chain is built from TRBV4-3 and TRBJ2-7; the D is unclear. The CDR3 covers 13 residues. Per the germline V gene, CDR1 is LGHNA and CDR2 is YSLEER. This CDR3 is CASSQDVAYQQYF. The DNA of the CDR3 is TGCGCCAGCAGCCAAGACGTCGCCTACCAGCAGTACTTC.

The V call is TRBV7-8, the J call TRBJ2-3; D might be TRBD1 (5 bases). This CDR3 is 14 amino acids long. Germline V gene data show CDR1 as SGHVS and CDR2 as FQNEAQ. V lost 5 bases and J lost 0, with 9 bases in between. CDR3 in amino acids: CASSGRVSTDTQYF. CDR3 in DNA: TGTGCCAGCAGCGGCAGGGTTAGCACAGATACGCAGTATTTT. Drawing the rest from reference TRBV7-8 and TRBJ2-3, the complete variable domain is GAGVSQSPRYKVAKRGQDVALRCDPISGHVSLFWYQQALGQGPEFLTYFQNEAQLDKSGLPSDRFFAERPEGSVSTLKIQRTQQEDSAVYLCASSGRVSTDTQYFGPGTRLTVL.

The chain joins TRBV5-1 to TRBJ2-7, with D perhaps matching TRBD2 (6 bases). V was pared by 4 bases and J by 4 bases, with 12 bases between. Germline CDR1 reads SGHRS; CDR2 reads YFSETQ. The length of the CDR3 is 13 residues. DNA for the CDR3: TGCGCCAGCAGCCAAACCGCGGGGTACGAGCAGTACTTC. This codes for CASSQTAGYEQYF.

This clonotype showed up just a few times. The chain uses TRBV20-1 and TRBJ2-2; D gene ambiguous. Germline CDR1 and CDR2: DFQATT and SNEGSKA (reference sequence). The CDR3 extends over 15 amino acids. V was cut by 0 bases and J by 0 bases, with 8 bases left in between. The CDR3 loop is CSARDPQSNTGELFF. CDR3 in DNA: TGCAGTGCTAGAGATCCCCAATCGAACACCGGGGAGCTGTTTTTT.

V and J are TRBV11-2 and TRBJ1-6; the D is unclear. This CDR3 is 14 amino acids long. Trimming left V 5 bases short and J 9 bases short, with 14 bases between. The germline gives CDR1 SGHAT, CDR2 FQNNGV. The CDR3 DNA sequence: TGTGCCAGCAGCCAGATAGCGGCGGTTTCACCCCTCCACTTT. This codes for CASSQIAAVSPLHF.

The genes are TRBV4-3 and TRBJ2-5, with D unclear. Germline loops: CDR1 LGHNA, CDR2 YSLEER. The CDR3 sequence is 17 residues long. Trimming left V 0 bases short and J 5 bases short, with 19 bases between. The CDR3 coding sequence is TGCGCCAGCAGCCAAGAGTCTGGTTTGGGGTTAGTGGAGACCCAGTACTTC. Protein sequence: CASSQESGLGLVETQYF.

V is TRBV7-9 and J is TRBJ1-1; 8 bases align to TRBD1. The CDR3 consists of 13 residues. V lost 7 bases, J lost 1 base, and 2 bases stayed unmatched. Germline V gene lookup returns CDR1 SEHNR and CDR2 FQNEAQ (reference sequence). The CDR3 is CASIGQGNTEAFF. The CDR3 DNA sequence: TGTGCCAGCATCGGACAGGGGAACACTGAAGCTTTCTTT. Full variable domain (outside the CDR3, taken from reference TRBV7-9 and TRBJ1-1): DTGVSQNPRHKITKRGQNVTFRCDPISEHNRLYWYRQTLGQGPEFLTYFQNEAQLEKSRLLSDRFSAERPKGSFSTLEIQRTEQGDSAMYLCASIGQGNTEAFFGQGTRLTVV.

This clonotype appeared many times. The chain is built from TRBV11-2 and TRBJ2-7; D not resolved. The V end was cut by 3 bases, the J end by 5 bases, with 5 bases between. The germline gives CDR1 SGHAT, CDR2 FQNNGV. This CDR3 comprises 11 residues. The CDR3 loop is CASSFGNEQYF. CDR3 bases: TGTGCCAGCAGCTTTGGAAACGAGCAGTACTTC. The full variable domain, with the rest looked up from reference TRBV11-2 and TRBJ2-7, is EAGVAQSPRYKIIEKRQSVAFWCNPISGHATLYWYQQILGQGPKLLIQFQNNGVVDDSQLPKDRFSAERLKGVDSTLKIQPAKLEDSAVYLCASSFGNEQYFGPGTRLTVT.

This clonotype was observed a few times. The chain is built from TRBV5-1 and TRBJ2-3; TRBD2 aligns across 11 bases. The length of the CDR3 is 17 residues. After removal of 0 bases from V and 4 bases from J, the junction contained 7 bases not matched to a gene. Looked up from germline, CDR1 is SGHRS and CDR2 is YFSETQ. Here the CDR3 reads CASSLARLAGGSDTQYF. The CDR3, as DNA: TGCGCCAGCAGCTTGGCTCGGCTAGCGGGGGGATCAGATACGCAGTATTTT.

V gene TRBV12-3 or TRBV12-4 combines with J gene TRBJ1-1, with TRBD1 matching over 8 bases. The CDR3 has 15 residues. After removal of 0 bases from V and 4 bases from J, the junction contained 4 bases not matched to a gene. In nucleotides, the CDR3 is TGTGCCAGCAGTTTAGCGGGACAGGTGGTCACTGAAGCTTTCTTT. Its translation: CASSLAGQVVTEAFF.

This rearrangement joins TRBV7-2 to TRBJ2-6; the D is unclear. This CDR3 is 14 amino acids long. Germline-derived CDR1 and CDR2 are SGHTA and FQGNSA. V was shortened by 5 bases and J by 3 bases, with 8 bases between the two germline ends. CDR3: CASSPRGGANVLTF. The CDR3 DNA sequence: TGTGCCAGCAGCCCGCGTGGTGGGGCCAACGTCCTGACTTTC. The full variable domain, with the rest looked up from reference TRBV7-2 and TRBJ2-6, is GAGVSQSPSNKVTEKGKDVELRCDPISGHTALYWYRQSLGQGLEFLIYFQGNSAPDKSGLPSDRFSAERTGGSVSTLTIQRTQQEDSAVYLCASSPRGGANVLTFGAGSRLTVL.

This clonotype was seen a few times. The V and J genes are TRBV7-2 and TRBJ2-7; 7 nucleotides agree with TRBD2. The V gene end was trimmed by 5 bases and the J gene end by 3 bases; junction bases not matched to a gene: 7. Germline V CDR1 and CDR2: SGHTA, FQGNSA. CDR3 length: 14 amino acids. CDR3 in DNA: TGTGCCAGCAGCCCCCTGCGGGGGTACTACGAGCAGTACTTC. The encoded protein is CASSPLRGYYEQYF.

Many counts were recorded for this clonotype. The chain carries TRBV7-2 and TRBJ1-3; no definite D call. The CDR3 runs to 13 residues. Germline V gene data show CDR1 as SGHTA and CDR2 as FQGNSA. Between the trimmed V and J ends, which lost 2 bases and 3 bases, there was a span of 5 bases. CDR3 sequence: CASSLSGGNTIYF. DNA of the CDR3: TGTGCCAGCAGCTTATCGGGTGGAAACACCATATATTTT.

The chain has TRBV6-6 and TRBJ1-6; TRBD1 aligns across 8 bases. Germline CDR1 MNHNY, CDR2 SVGAGI (reference sequence). This CDR3 is 14 amino acids long. The ends lost 7 bases at V and 10 bases at J; junction bases unmatched: 9. This chain's CDR3 is CASNNQGAESPLHF. The CDR3 DNA reads as TGTGCCAGCAACAATCAGGGGGCAGAGTCACCCCTCCACTTT.

The chain recombines TRBV20-1 with TRBJ1-2; 9 positions agree with TRBD1. This CDR3 is 14 amino acids long. V shed 4 bases and J 4 bases; nucleotides not matched to a gene: 7. Looked up from germline, CDR1 is DFQATT and CDR2 is SNEGSKA (reference sequence). The CDR3 sequence is CSATHRGQVYGYTF. As DNA, the CDR3 is TGCAGTGCTACCCACAGGGGGCAGGTCTATGGCTACACCTTC.

The rearrangement links TRBV27 to TRBJ2-3; D gene uncertain. Germline CDR1 is MNHEY and CDR2 is SMNVEV (reference sequence). The CDR3 consists of 13 residues. V lost 2 bases and J lost 6, with 9 bases in between. This CDR3 reads CASSLNAADTQYF. The CDR3 bases are TGTGCCAGCAGTTTAAATGCGGCGGATACGCAGTATTTT.